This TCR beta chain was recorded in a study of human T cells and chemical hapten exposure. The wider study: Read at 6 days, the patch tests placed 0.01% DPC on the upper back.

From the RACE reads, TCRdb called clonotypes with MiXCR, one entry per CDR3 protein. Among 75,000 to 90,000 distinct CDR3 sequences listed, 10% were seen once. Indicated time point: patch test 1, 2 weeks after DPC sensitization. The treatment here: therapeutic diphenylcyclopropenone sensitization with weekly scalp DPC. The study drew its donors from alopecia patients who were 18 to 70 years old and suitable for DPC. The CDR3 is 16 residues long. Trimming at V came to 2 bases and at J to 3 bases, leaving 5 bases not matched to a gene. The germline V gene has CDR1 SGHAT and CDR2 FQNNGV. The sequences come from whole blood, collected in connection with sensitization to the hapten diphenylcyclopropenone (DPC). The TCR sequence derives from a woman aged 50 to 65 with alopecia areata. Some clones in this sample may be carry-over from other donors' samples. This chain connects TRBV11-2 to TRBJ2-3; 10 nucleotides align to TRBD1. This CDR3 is CASSLRQGARTDTQYF. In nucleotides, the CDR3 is TGTGCCAGCAGCTTAAGACAGGGGGCGAGGACAGATACGCAGTATTTT.